A selection of T cell receptor beta chains follows, all from one sample in a study of T-cell reconstitution after alpha-beta-depleted transplantation in children. Via MiXCR, TCRdb re-called the PCR reads, giving one row per CDR3 protein. Of 360,000 or so distinct CDR3 sequences listed, roughly 22% are singletons. The input for sequencing was PBMCs from the stem cell graft donor, taken from the stem cell graft. The receptor source for this set is a human donor who donated a stem cell graft to a child with acute myeloid leukemia. Each CDR3 is given without its conserved first and last residue. Clone size is not always given. Where it is, it says once, few, many or a class for expanded clones.

ASSVGQSEAF	TRBJ1-1	TRBV25-1	10	.
ASSLGGETRELF	TRBJ2-2	TRBV6-5	12	.
ASSLLTGGALETQY	TRBJ2-5	TRBV7-2	14	.
SAAGTSEEQF	TRBJ2-1	TRBV20-1	10	.
ASNKPGPTAADTQY	TRBJ2-3	TRBV12-3/TRBV12-4	14	few
ASSLPASEFIDTQY	TRBJ2-3	TRBV5-1	14	.
ASGTSADEQF	TRBJ2-1	TRBV6-5	10	many
ATSKQGSYEQY	TRBJ2-7	TRBV15	11	.
ASTQGAPYEQY	TRBJ2-7	TRBV6-1	11	.
ASSRGGAAYEQY	TRBJ2-7	TRBV27	12	.
SATGLAGSYEQY	TRBJ2-7	TRBV20-1	12	many
ASRGVTEAF	TRBJ1-1	TRBV6-5	9	many
ASSLNGRRDNEQF	TRBJ2-1	TRBV27	13	.
ASSQDSSGRAYEQY	TRBJ2-7	TRBV4-1	14	.
ASRRILQGARPLNQPQH	TRBJ1-5	TRBV27	17	few
ASSPGTGMGTEAF	TRBJ1-1	TRBV18	13	.
SASPPAGPNTGELF	TRBJ2-2	TRBV20-1	14	.
ASSRRTGAGEKLF	TRBJ1-4	TRBV11-2	13	.
ASSPGDHNTGELF	TRBJ2-2	TRBV18	13	.
ASRTGYQPQH	TRBJ1-5	TRBV25-1	10	.
SVVPGTSNYNEQF	TRBJ2-1	TRBV29-1	13	.
ASSQAGVGNEQF	TRBJ2-1	TRBV7-3	12	many
ASKGQGNSPLH	TRBJ1-6	TRBV2	11	.
ASSLERSYEQY	TRBJ2-7	TRBV7-2	11	many
SVEDSVASPTYTQY	TRBJ2-3	TRBV29-1	14	many
ASSILDRGGYT	TRBJ1-2	TRBV28	11	.
ASSWGAGNTEAF	TRBJ1-1	TRBV6-5	12	few
SVEGAKDRDKNEQF	TRBJ2-1	TRBV29-1	14	many
ASSPGGPLNEQF	TRBJ2-1	TRBV27	12	.
SASGLAGGMNEQF	TRBJ2-1	TRBV20-1	13	many
SARSSGSNNYEQY	TRBJ2-7	TRBV20-1	13	many
SARGTPHTYNEQF	TRBJ2-1	TRBV20-1	13	.
ASSLSQRGTEAF	TRBJ1-1	TRBV7-9	12	few
SVAVGLAGGLSTDTQY	TRBJ2-3	TRBV29-1	16	many
ASSPRRTGVADTQY	TRBJ2-3	TRBV12-3/TRBV12-4	14	.
ASSKRPMYQETQY	TRBJ2-5	TRBV27	13	many
ASSSGLAGSLNTGELF	TRBJ2-2	TRBV11-1	16	.
ASSHLAGGLSEQY	TRBJ2-7	TRBV4-1	13	.
ATSRGRDRETQY	TRBJ2-5	TRBV15	12	.
ASSQDFVSTGSSTDTQY	TRBJ2-3	TRBV4-3	17	few
ASSDRLEETQY	TRBJ2-5	TRBV10-1	11	.
SVEYWGYAF	TRBJ1-1	TRBV29-1	9	few
ASIPGQGYEQY	TRBJ2-7	TRBV28	11	.
ASSQERAGGGNEQF	TRBJ2-1	TRBV4-2	14	.
ASSVLGPTYEQY	TRBJ2-7	TRBV9	12	many
ASSFASGRVSSYEQY	TRBJ2-7	TRBV12-3/TRBV12-4	15	.
ASSVDRTNYGYT	TRBJ1-2	TRBV9	12	.
ATRGFSGTGELF	TRBJ2-2	TRBV15	12	.
ASNSQGWDTYEQY	TRBJ2-7	TRBV10-2	13	few
ASSQRLGGNEQF	TRBJ2-1	TRBV4-3	12	once
ASSGGMSGRATDTQY	TRBJ2-3	TRBV5-1	15	few
SASAGLAGIDLSYNEQF	TRBJ2-1	TRBV20-1	17	many
ASTPIQGDTQY	TRBJ2-3	TRBV6-1	11	.
SASTFLQGAGEQY	TRBJ2-7	TRBV20-1	13	.